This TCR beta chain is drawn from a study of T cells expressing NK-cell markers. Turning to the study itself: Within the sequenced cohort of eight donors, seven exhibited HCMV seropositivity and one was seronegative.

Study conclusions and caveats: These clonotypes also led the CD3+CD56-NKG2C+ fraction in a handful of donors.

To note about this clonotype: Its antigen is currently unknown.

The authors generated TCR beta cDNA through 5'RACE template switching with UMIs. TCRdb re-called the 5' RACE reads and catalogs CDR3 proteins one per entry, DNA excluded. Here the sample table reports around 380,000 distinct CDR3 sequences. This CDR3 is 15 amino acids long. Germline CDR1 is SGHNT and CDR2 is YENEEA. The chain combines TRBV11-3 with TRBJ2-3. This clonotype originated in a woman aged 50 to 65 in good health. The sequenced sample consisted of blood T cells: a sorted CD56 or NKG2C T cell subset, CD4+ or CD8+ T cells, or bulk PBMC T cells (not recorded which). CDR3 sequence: CATSGISASTDTQYF.